These 31 T cell receptor beta chains were sequenced from one sample in a study of Graves' ophthalmopathy and Graves' hyperthyroidism. Transcripts of RNA were the source for amplifying TCR beta CDR3 regions. Scientists carried out first-round RT-PCR using HTBI primers and then a second-round multiplex PCR. TCRdb analysed the multiplex PCR reads with MiXCR anew, one entry per CDR3 protein. The sample holds approximately 540,000 distinct CDR3 sequences, under 45% seen once. Specimen: peripheral blood or thyroid tissue (not recorded which). All receptors come from an adult man with Graves' hyperthyroidism.

The sample holds a few counts of this clonotype. The chain uses TRBV5-1 and TRBJ1-1; TRBD1 matches 8 bases. V shed 4 bases and J 4 bases; nucleotides not matched to a gene: 6. This CDR3 is built from 14 residues. CDR1 SGHRS and CDR2 YFSETQ come from the germline V gene. CDR3 DNA: TGCGCCAGCAGCACCCGACAGGGGAGCACTGAAGCTTTCTTT. Translated: CASSTRQGSTEAFF.

This chain joins TRBV7-2 and TRBJ2-3, with D possibly being TRBD2 (6 bases). The ends were cut back, 3 bases at V and 2 bases at J, with 12 bases in the middle. Germline V gene lookup returns CDR1 SGHTA and CDR2 FQGNSA. This CDR3 has 15 residues. The CDR3 nucleotides are TGTGCCAGCAGCTTCCTAGCGCACCACACAGATACGCAGTATTTT. Protein product: CASSFLAHHTDTQYF.

A few counts support this clonotype. This chain links TRBV20-1 with TRBJ2-5; no firm D call. The J call may be in error: the DNA end matches TRBJ2-1 better. This CDR3 region has 12 residues. Germline assignment: CDR1 DFQATT and CDR2 SNEGSKA (reference sequence). CDR3 DNA sequence: TGCAGTGCTAGAGTGTCAGGCGATGAGCAGTTCTTC. It yields the protein CSARVSGDEQFF.

V usage is TRBV5-1 and J usage is TRBJ2-7; D is possibly TRBD2 (5 bases). This CDR3 is built from 14 residues. With 4 bases removed from V and 7 bases from J, the gap between germline ends came to 18 bases. Germline V gives CDR1 SGHRS, CDR2 YFSETQ. CDR3 nucleotide sequence: TGCGCCAGCAGCCGCGGCTCCGAGGCGGGTGAGCAGTACTTC. Its protein is CASSRGSEAGEQYF.

This clonotype was detected many times. This chain links TRBV5-1 with TRBJ1-5; D call uncertain. CDR3 length equals 14 residues. Germline assignment: CDR1 SGHRS and CDR2 YFSETQ. Between the trimmed V and J ends, which lost 2 bases and 0 bases, there was a span of 6 bases. As DNA, the CDR3 is TGCGCCAGCAGCTTCGACGGTAGCAATCAGCCCCAGCATTTT. The encoded protein is CASSFDGSNQPQHF. Combining the CDR3 with reference TRBV5-1 and TRBJ1-5 gives the whole variable domain KAGVTQTPRYLIKTRGQQVTLSCSPISGHRSVSWYQQTPGQGLQFLFEYFSETQRNKGNFPGRFSGRQFSNSRSEMNVSTLELGDSALYLCASSFDGSNQPQHFGDGTRLSIL.

At least ten counts were recorded for this clonotype. V gene TRBV29-1 combines with J gene TRBJ2-7; D is uncertain. The ends were cut back, 4 bases at V and 5 bases at J, with 24 bases in the middle. This CDR3 comprises 16 residues. Looked up from germline, CDR1 is SQVTM and CDR2 is ANQGSEA. The CDR3 loop is CSVGSRGPGRLNEQYF. The DNA of the CDR3 is TGCAGCGTTGGATCCAGAGGCCCGGGCCGACTGAACGAGCAGTACTTC.

This clonotype has a count of ten or more. The V call is TRBV29-1, the J call TRBJ1-2, with unresolved D. CDR3 length equals 14 residues. The germline V and J ends were trimmed by 0 bases and 2 bases, with 10 bases remaining between them. Germline loops: CDR1 SQVTM, CDR2 ANQGSEA. CDR3 sequence (DNA): TGCAGCGTTGAAGATATAACGGGCAACTATGGCTACACCTTC. Protein sequence: CSVEDITGNYGYTF.

This clonotype was detected only a few times. The chain links TRBV9 to TRBJ1-4; D perhaps matches TRBD1 (6 bases). Germline assignment: CDR1 SGDLS and CDR2 YYNGEE. With 0 bases removed from V and 5 bases from J, the gap between germline ends came to 14 bases. This CDR3 has 16 amino acids. The CDR3 nucleotides read TGTGCCAGCAGCGTAGCCCCTTCGGGGGCAAATGAAAAACTGTTTTTT. Its protein product is CASSVAPSGANEKLFF.

In its sample, this clonotype was seen a few times. This chain links TRBV7-9 with TRBJ1-6; TRBD1 is a possible D gene (5 bases). CDR1 is SEHNR, CDR2 FQNEAQ, per germline (reference sequence). V lost 1 base to trimming and J lost 10 bases, with 11 bases between them. This CDR3 is 14 amino acids long. CDR3 sequence: CASSLEAGRSPLHF. As DNA, the CDR3 is TGTGCCAGCAGCTTAGAAGCAGGGCGGTCACCCCTCCACTTT.

The chain combines TRBV10-3 with TRBJ1-6; 8 bases match TRBD1. The CDR3 contains 14 residues. CDR1 and CDR2 from the germline V gene are ENHRY and SYGVKD. V lost 10 bases, J lost 7 bases, and 9 bases stayed unmatched. CDR3 DNA: TGTGCCACCCAGGACAGGGCCGGGAATTCACCCCTCCACTTT. This translates into CATQDRAGNSPLHF.

This clonotype was counted ten times or more. This chain links TRBV6-2 or TRBV6-3 with TRBJ2-7; 7 bases agree with TRBD1. Germline CDR1 reads MNHEY; CDR2 reads SVGEGT. V trimming: 2 bases; J trimming: 3 bases; junction bases outside the gene matches: 4. The CDR3 sequence is 14 residues long. CDR3 bases: TGTGCCAGCAGTTACGGGACAGCATTCTACGAGCAGTACTTC. This translates into CASSYGTAFYEQYF.

This clonotype has a handful of counts. V is TRBV7-8 and J is TRBJ2-5; TRBD2 matches at 8 bases. This CDR3 is built from 16 residues. Germline CDR1 is SGHVS and CDR2 is FQNEAQ. Trimming removed 4 bases from V and 0 bases from J; junction bases left unmatched: 7. CDR3 residues: CASSYRSGGYQETQYF. In DNA form, the CDR3 reads TGTGCCAGCAGCTACCGCTCGGGAGGGTACCAAGAGACCCAGTACTTC. Looking up the rest from reference TRBV7-8 and TRBJ2-5 gives the full variable domain: GAGVSQSPRYKVAKRGQDVALRCDPISGHVSLFWYQQALGQGPEFLTYFQNEAQLDKSGLPSDRFFAERPEGSVSTLKIQRTQQEDSAVYLCASSYRSGGYQETQYFGPGTRLLVL.

There are many counts of this clonotype. V and J are TRBV10-3 and TRBJ1-1; D uncertain. Germline V gives CDR1 ENHRY, CDR2 SYGVKD. CDR3 length: 12 residues. V was trimmed by 0 bases and J by 5 bases, leaving 4 bases between them. The CDR3 spells CAISESVTEAFF. CDR3 coding DNA: TGTGCCATCAGTGAGTCGGTGACTGAAGCTTTCTTT.

This chain links TRBV7-6 with TRBJ2-1, with TRBD1 matching 7 bases. The ends lost 2 bases at V and 3 bases at J; junction bases unmatched: 13. The CDR3 length is 18 residues. Germline V gene lookup returns CDR1 SGHVS and CDR2 FNYEAQ. CDR3 protein: CASSLLGQGQFYYNEQFF. CDR3 DNA: TGTGCCAGCAGCTTATTAGGGCAGGGACAGTTCTACTACAATGAGCAGTTCTTC.

This clonotype was seen a few times. J is TRBJ1-5 and V is TRBV5-6, with 8 bases fitting TRBD1. Trimming took 4 bases from V and 5 from J; bases not matched to a gene: 8. CDR1 is SGHDT, CDR2 YYEEEE, per germline. This CDR3 is 15 amino acids long. CDR3 sequence (DNA): TGTGCCAGCAGCAGAACAGGGGGGGGCCATCAGCCCCAGCATTTT. Translation: CASSRTGGGHQPQHF. The full variable domain, completed using reference TRBV5-6 and TRBJ1-5, is DAGVTQSPTHLIKTRGQQVTLRCSPKSGHDTVSWYQQALGQGPQFIFQYYEEEERQRGNFPDRFSGHQFPNYSSELNVNALLLGDSALYLCASSRTGGGHQPQHFGDGTRLSIL.

This clonotype was counted ten times or more. The V call is TRBV11-3, the J call TRBJ2-5; D call uncertain. The germline V gene encodes CDR1 SGHNT and CDR2 YENEEA. The CDR3 spans 14 residues. Trimming removed 5 bases from V and 3 bases from J, with 13 bases in between. CDR3 DNA: TGTGCCAGCAGCGCCAACTACCCCAAAGAGACCCAGTACTTC. Translation gives CASSANYPKETQYF.

This clonotype was counted ten times or more. This chain uses TRBV20-1 with TRBJ2-7, with a tentative D call TRBD1 (6 bases). V was clipped by 2 bases and J by 3 bases, with 14 bases between them. Germline V lookup: CDR1 DFQATT, CDR2 SNEGSKA (reference sequence). The CDR3 spans 14 residues. The CDR3 sequence is CSARKTGNVYEQYF. The CDR3 coding sequence is TGCAGTGCTAGAAAAACAGGGAACGTCTACGAGCAGTACTTC.

Many counts were recorded for this clonotype. The rearrangement joins TRBV5-8 to TRBJ1-1; D ambiguous. Trimming removed 4 bases from V and 5 bases from J, with 15 bases in between. The CDR3 runs to 14 residues. Germline V gene lookup returns CDR1 SGHTS and CDR2 YDEGEE. CDR3 bases: TGTGCCAGCAGCCAGAACAGCCGAGGGACTGAAGCTTTCTTT. Amino acids: CASSQNSRGTEAFF. The full variable domain, completed using reference TRBV5-8 and TRBJ1-1, is EAGVTQSPTHLIKTRGQQATLRCSPISGHTSVYWYQQALGLGLQFLLWYDEGEERNRGNFPPRFSGRQFPNYSSELNVNALELEDSALYLCASSQNSRGTEAFFGQGTRLTVV.

This chain uses TRBV3-1 with TRBJ1-2; D is perhaps TRBD1 (6 bases). The germline CDR1 and CDR2 sequences are LGHDT and YNNKEL (reference sequence). V lost 1 base, J lost 4 bases, and 10 bases lay in between. This CDR3 comprises 14 residues. Written as DNA, the CDR3 is TGTGCCAGCAGCCAAGGCTTACAGGGCTATGGCTACACCTTC. Its translation is CASSQGLQGYGYTF.

The V call is TRBV25-1, the J call TRBJ1-2; the match to TRBD1 covers 8 bases. CDR1 is MGHDK and CDR2 is SYGVNS in the germline V gene. The CDR3 consists of 16 residues. Unmatched junction bases numbered 12, after V lost 5 bases and J lost 4 bases. The CDR3 spells CASSLPGQGLSYGYTF. The CDR3 region has the DNA TGTGCCAGCAGTTTACCCGGACAGGGACTAAGCTATGGCTACACCTTC.

The chain has TRBV9 and TRBJ2-7; D possibly corresponds to TRBD1 (5 bases). Per the germline V gene, CDR1 is SGDLS and CDR2 is YYNGEE. V shed 0 bases and J shed 3 bases, with 13 bases lying between them. The CDR3 extends over 15 amino acids. CDR3 coding DNA: TGTGCCAGCAGCGTAGGGGGCAATCCCCTCTACGAGCAGTACTTC. Protein: CASSVGGNPLYEQYF.

The chain is built from TRBV29-1 and TRBJ1-2; tentatively, D is TRBD1 (6 bases). The V end lost 3 bases, the J end lost 8 bases, and 16 bases lay between the germline ends. The CDR3 totals 13 residues. Germline CDR1 is SQVTM and CDR2 is ANQGSEA. The CDR3 coding sequence is TGCAGCGTTGAGGGGCAGGGGACGGTGGGCTACACCTTC. This encodes CSVEGQGTVGYTF.

The table lists this clonotype with a count of one. The chain carries TRBV15 and TRBJ2-5; TRBD1 aligns across 7 bases. CDR3 size: 15 residues. Trimming at V came to 0 bases and at J to 5 bases, leaving 6 bases not matched to a gene. Germline lookup yields CDR1 LNHNV and CDR2 YYDKDF (reference sequence). The CDR3 nucleotides are TGTGCCACCAGCAGAGATGAGGGGGCCGGGGAGACCCAGTACTTC. Translated, it gives CATSRDEGAGETQYF.

Regarding this clonotype: The germline gene is not matched at one end of the junction; a read error may be the cause. This sequence joins TRBV20-1 and TRBJ1-5, with D maybe TRBD1 (5 bases). This CDR3 spans 15 amino acids. CDR1 and CDR2 from the germline V gene are DFQATT and SNEGSKA (reference sequence). The CDR3 nucleotides are TGTGCCTGGAGTCCCGGGGGGATGGGGAATCAGCCCCAGCATTTT. It specifies CAWSPGGMGNQPQHF.

V gene TRBV15 combines with J gene TRBJ1-4; 7 positions agree with TRBD1. This CDR3 region has 17 residues. V was pared by 1 base and J by 0 bases, with 5 bases of the junction left unmatched. Germline V lookup: CDR1 LNHNV, CDR2 YYDKDF (reference sequence). Here the CDR3 reads CATSRGPGTATNEKLFF. As DNA, the CDR3 is TGTGCCACCAGCAGAGGTCCCGGGACAGCAACTAATGAAAAACTGTTTTTT.

Comment on this clonotype: Given a much more abundant clone one base away, this may be a read error. The V gene is TRBV20-1, the J gene TRBJ1-3; D unresolved. Looked up from germline, CDR1 is DFQATT and CDR2 is SNEGSKA (reference sequence). CDR3 size: 13 residues. For the CDR3, the DNA is TGCAGTGCTAGAGTGGGTACGGGAAACGCCATATATTTT. Translation: CSARVGTGNAIYF.

This sequence joins TRBV25-1 and TRBJ1-6; 10 nucleotides agree with TRBD1. Germline V gene sequence: CDR1 MGHDK, CDR2 SYGVNS. After removal of 6 bases from V and 8 bases from J, the junction contained 13 bases not matched to a gene. There are 17 residues in the CDR3. The CDR3 DNA reads TGTGCCAGCAGCGTTGAAGATCGGGACAGGGGAGATTCACCCCTCCACTTT. Amino acid sequence: CASSVEDRDRGDSPLHF.

This clonotype occurred many times. The chain is built from TRBV5-5 and TRBJ1-1; TRBD1 agrees at 7 bases. CDR1 and CDR2 from the germline V gene are SGHKS and YYEKEE (reference sequence). Unmatched junction bases numbered 5, after V lost 7 bases and J lost 2 bases. The CDR3 totals 13 residues. The CDR3: CASYDRANTEAFF. In nucleotides, the CDR3 is TGTGCCAGCTATGACAGGGCTAACACTGAAGCTTTCTTT.

This chain uses TRBV7-8 with TRBJ2-7; 10 nucleotides match TRBD1. The CDR3 covers 15 residues. Germline CDR1 SGHVS, CDR2 FQNEAQ. V was clipped by 4 bases and J by 6 bases; unmatched bases: 9. The CDR3 DNA reads as TGTGCCAGCAGCTCCCCCGGACAGGGGGGTACCGAGCAGTACTTC. This codes for CASSSPGQGGTEQYF.

The chain is built from TRBV12-3 or TRBV12-4 and TRBJ1-4; 8 bases align to TRBD1. The J segment lost 13 bases and the V segment lost 5 bases, leaving 9 bases of the junction unmatched. The CDR3 extends over 13 amino acids. The CDR3 sequence: CASSVTGAKALFF. The DNA for the CDR3 is TGTGCCAGCAGTGTGACAGGGGCGAAGGCACTGTTTTTT.

CDR3 residues: CASSHDRQGSNQPQHF. The CDR3 nucleotides read TGCGCCAGCAGCCACGACCGACAGGGAAGCAATCAGCCCCAGCATTTT. V gene TRBV4-1 combines with J gene TRBJ1-5, with 7 bases identical to TRBD1. Germline assignment: CDR1 MGHRA and CDR2 YSYEKL. V was pared by 3 bases and J by 1 base, with 6 bases of the junction left unmatched. This CDR3 contains 16 residues.